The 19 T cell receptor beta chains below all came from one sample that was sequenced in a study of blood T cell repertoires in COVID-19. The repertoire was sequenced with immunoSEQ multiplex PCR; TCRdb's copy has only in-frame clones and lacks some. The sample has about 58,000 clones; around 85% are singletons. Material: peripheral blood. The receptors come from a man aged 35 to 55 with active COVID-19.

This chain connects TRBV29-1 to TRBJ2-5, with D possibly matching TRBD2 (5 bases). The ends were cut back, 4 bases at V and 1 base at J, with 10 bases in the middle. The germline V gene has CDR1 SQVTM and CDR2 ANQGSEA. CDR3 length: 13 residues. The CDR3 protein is CSVGAGGQETQYF. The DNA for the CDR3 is TGCAGCGTTGGGGCGGGCGGCCAAGAGACCCAGTACTTC.

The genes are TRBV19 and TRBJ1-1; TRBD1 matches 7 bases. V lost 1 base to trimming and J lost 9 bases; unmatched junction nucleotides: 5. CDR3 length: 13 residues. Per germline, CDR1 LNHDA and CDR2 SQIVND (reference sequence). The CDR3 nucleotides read TGTGCCAGTAGTATAGGTTTGACAGGGAAAGCTTTCTTT. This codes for CASSIGLTGKAFF.

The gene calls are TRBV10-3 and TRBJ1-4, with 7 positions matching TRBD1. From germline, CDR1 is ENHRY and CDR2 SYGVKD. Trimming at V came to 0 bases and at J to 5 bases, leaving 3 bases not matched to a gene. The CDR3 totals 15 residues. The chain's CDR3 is CAISESNRGNEKLFF. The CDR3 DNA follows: TGTGCCATCAGTGAGTCCAACAGGGGAAATGAAAAACTGTTTTTT.

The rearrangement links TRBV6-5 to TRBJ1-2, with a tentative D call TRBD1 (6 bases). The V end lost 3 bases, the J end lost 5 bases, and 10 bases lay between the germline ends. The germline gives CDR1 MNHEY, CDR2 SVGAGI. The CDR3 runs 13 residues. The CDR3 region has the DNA TGTGCCAGCAGTTATTCGCAGGGGTATGGCTACACCTTC. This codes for CASSYSQGYGYTF.

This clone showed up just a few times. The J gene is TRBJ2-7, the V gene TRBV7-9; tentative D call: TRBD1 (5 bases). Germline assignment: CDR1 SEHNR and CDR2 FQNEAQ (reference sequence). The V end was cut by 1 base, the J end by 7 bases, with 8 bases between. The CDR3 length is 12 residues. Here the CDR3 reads CASSLDRTEQYF. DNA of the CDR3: TGTGCCAGCAGCTTAGACCGGACAGAGCAGTACTTC.

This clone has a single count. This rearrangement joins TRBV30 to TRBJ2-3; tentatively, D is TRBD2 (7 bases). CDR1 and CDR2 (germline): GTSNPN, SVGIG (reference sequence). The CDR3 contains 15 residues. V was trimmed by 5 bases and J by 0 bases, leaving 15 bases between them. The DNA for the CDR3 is TGTGCCTGGGGGAGGGGGACAACTAGCACAGATACGCAGTATTTT. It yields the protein CAWGRGTTSTDTQYF.

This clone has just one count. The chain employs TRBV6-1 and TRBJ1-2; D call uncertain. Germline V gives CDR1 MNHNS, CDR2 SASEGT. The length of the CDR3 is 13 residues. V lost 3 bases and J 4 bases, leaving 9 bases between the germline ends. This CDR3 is CASSEGSLYGYTF. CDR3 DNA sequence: TGTGCCAGCAGTGAGGGCAGCCTCTATGGCTACACCTTC.

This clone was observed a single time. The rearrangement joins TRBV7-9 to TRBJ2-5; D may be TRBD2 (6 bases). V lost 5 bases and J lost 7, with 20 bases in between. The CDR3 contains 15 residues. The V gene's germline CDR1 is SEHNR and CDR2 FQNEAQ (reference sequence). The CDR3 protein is CASSLNSGTAGTQYF. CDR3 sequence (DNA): TGTGCCAGCAGCCTCAACTCCGGGACTGCCGGGACCCAGTACTTC.

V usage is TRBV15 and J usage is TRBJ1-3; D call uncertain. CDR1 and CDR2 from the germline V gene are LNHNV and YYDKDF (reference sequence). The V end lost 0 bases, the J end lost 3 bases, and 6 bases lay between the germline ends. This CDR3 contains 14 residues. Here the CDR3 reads CATSRDLGGNTIYF. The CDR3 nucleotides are TGTGCCACCAGCAGAGATCTAGGTGGAAACACCATATATTTT.

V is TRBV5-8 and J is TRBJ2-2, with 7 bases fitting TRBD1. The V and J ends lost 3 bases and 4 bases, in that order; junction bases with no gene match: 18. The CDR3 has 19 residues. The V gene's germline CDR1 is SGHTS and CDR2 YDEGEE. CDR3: CASSSALTGPMGSTGELFF. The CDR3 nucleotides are TGTGCCAGCAGCTCCGCGTTGACAGGGCCTATGGGTTCCACCGGGGAGCTGTTTTTT.

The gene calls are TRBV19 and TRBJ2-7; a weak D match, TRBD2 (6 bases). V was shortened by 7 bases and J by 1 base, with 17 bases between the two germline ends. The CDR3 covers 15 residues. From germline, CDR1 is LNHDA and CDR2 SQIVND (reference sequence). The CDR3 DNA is TGTGCCAGTAAACCCTCTTTCGGGGGATCCTACGAGCAGTACTTC. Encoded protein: CASKPSFGGSYEQYF. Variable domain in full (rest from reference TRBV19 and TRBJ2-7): DGGITQSPKYLFRKEGQNVTLSCEQNLNHDAMYWYRQDPGQGLRLIYYSQIVNDFQKGDIAEGYSVSREKKESFPLTVTSAQKNPTAFYLCASKPSFGGSYEQYFGPGTRLTVT.

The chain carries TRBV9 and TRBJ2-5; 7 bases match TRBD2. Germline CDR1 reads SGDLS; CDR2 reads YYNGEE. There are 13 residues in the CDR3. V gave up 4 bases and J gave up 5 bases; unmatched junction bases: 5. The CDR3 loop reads CASSWGLYETQYF. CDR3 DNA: TGTGCCAGCAGCTGGGGACTATACGAGACCCAGTACTTC. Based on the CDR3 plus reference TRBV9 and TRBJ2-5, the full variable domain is DSGVTQTPKHLITATGQRVTLRCSPRSGDLSVYWYQQSLDQGLQFLIQYYNGEERAKGNILERFSAQQFPDLHSELNLSSLELGDSALYFCASSWGLYETQYFGPGTRLLVL.

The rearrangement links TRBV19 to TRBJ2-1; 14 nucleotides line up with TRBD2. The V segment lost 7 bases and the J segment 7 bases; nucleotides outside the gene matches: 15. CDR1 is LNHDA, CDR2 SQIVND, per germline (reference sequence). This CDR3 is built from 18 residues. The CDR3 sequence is CASKPLRLAGGRGNEQFF. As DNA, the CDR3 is TGTGCCAGTAAACCCCTCCGACTAGCGGGAGGGAGGGGGAATGAGCAGTTCTTC.

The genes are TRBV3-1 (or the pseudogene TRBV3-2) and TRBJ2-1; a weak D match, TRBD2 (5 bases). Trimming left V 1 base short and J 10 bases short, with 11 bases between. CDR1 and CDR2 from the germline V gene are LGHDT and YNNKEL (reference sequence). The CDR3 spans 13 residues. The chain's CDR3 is CASSQGAGREQFF. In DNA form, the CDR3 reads TGTGCCAGCAGCCAAGGGGCGGGTCGAGAGCAGTTCTTC.

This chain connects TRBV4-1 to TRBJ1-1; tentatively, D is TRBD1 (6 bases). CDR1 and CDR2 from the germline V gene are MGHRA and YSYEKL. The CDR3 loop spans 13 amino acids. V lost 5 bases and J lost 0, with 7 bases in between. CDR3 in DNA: TGCGCCAGCAGCGGGGGCTTGAACACTGAAGCTTTCTTT. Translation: CASSGGLNTEAFF.

The DNA of the CDR3 is TGTGCCACCAGTAGGGCGGGAGTTATAGATACGCAGTATTTT. Translation: CATSRAGVIDTQYF. V gene TRBV24-1 combines with J gene TRBJ2-3; 7 nucleotides match TRBD2. Trimming removed 6 bases from V and 5 bases from J; junction bases left unmatched: 7. Germline V gives CDR1 KGHDR, CDR2 SFDVKD. The CDR3 consists of 14 residues.

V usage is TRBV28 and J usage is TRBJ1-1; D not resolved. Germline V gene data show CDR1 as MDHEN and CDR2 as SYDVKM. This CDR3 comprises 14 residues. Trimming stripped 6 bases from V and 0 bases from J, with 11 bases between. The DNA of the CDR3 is TGTGCCAGCAGGGGCTGGGTAATGAACACTGAAGCTTTCTTT. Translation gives CASRGWVMNTEAFF.

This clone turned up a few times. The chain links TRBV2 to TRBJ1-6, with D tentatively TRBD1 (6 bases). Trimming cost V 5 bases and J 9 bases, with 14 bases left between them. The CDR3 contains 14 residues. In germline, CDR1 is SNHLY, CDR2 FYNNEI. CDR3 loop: CASSFYIGGSPLHF. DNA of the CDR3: TGTGCCAGCAGTTTCTATATAGGGGGTTCACCCCTCCACTTT.

The CDR3 nucleotides are TGTGCCAGCAGTTTACCAGTTTATCAGCCCCAGCATTTT. It is translated as CASSLPVYQPQHF. This sequence joins TRBV28 and TRBJ1-5; D remains ambiguous. CDR3 length: 13 amino acids. Deletions cut 2 bases from V and 5 bases from J, with 7 bases between. Germline V gene data show CDR1 as MDHEN and CDR2 as SYDVKM.